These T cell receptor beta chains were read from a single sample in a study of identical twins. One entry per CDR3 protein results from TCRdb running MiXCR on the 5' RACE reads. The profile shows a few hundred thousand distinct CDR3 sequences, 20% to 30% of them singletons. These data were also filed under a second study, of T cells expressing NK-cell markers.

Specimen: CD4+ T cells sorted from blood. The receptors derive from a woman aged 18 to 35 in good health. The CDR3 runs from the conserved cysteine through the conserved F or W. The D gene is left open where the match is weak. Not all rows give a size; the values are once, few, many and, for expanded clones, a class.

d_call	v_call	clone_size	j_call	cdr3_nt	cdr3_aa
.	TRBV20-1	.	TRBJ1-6	TGCAGTGCTAGTTCCCTCCCTAATTCACCCCTCCACTTT	CSASSLPNSPLHF
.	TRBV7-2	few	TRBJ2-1	TGTGCCAGCAGCTTAAGCTCCGCTTCCTACAATGAGCAGTTCTTC	CASSLSSASYNEQFF
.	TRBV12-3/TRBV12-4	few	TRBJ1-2	TGTGCCAGCAGTTTCCCTCTTATTAGGGTTACCTTC	CASSFPLIRVTF
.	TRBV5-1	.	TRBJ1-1	TGCGCCAGCAGCTTGGTGCGGAGGAATGAAGCTTTCTTT	CASSLVRRNEAFF
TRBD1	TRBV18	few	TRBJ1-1	TGTGCCAGCTCACCGGAGGCCAGGGGGACCACTGAAGCTTTCTTT	CASSPEARGTTEAFF
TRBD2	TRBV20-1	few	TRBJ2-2	TGCAGTGCTAGACTAGCGGGGGCGAAGAACACCGGGGAGCTGTTTTTT	CSARLAGAKNTGELFF
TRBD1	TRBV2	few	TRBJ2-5	TGTGCCAGCATAAAAACCGGGACAGAAAGTGAGACCCAGTACTTC	CASIKTGTESETQYF
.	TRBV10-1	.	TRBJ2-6	TGCGCCAGCAGTGACAACGGGGCCGGGGCCAACGTCCTGACTTTC	CASSDNGAGANVLTF
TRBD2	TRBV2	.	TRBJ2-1	TGTGCCAGCAGCTTAACTAGCGGGGAGCACAATGAGCAGTTCTTC	CASSLTSGEHNEQFF
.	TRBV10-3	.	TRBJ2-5	TGTGCCGCATCGGTAGGAGGTGCGGAGACCCAGTACTTC	CAASVGGAETQYF
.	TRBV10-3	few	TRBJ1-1	TGTGCCACCCAAACGGTCGGGAACACTGAAGCTTTCTTT	CATQTVGNTEAFF
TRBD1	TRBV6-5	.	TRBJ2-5	TGTGCCAGCAGTTATCTGGACAGGGAATACTTC	CASSYLDREYF
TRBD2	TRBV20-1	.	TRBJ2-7	TGCAGTGCTACAACCCCGGGAGGCTACGAGCAGTACTTC	CSATTPGGYEQYF
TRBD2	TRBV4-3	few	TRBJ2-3	TGCGCCAGCAGCCAAGATATCAGCGGGAGGGCCGAAGATACGCAGTATTTT	CASSQDISGRAEDTQYF
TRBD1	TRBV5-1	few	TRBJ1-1	TGCGCCAGCAGTTTGGGACAGTCGGAAACTGAAGCTTTCTTT	CASSLGQSETEAFF
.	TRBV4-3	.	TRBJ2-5	TGCGCCAGCAGCTTACGACTGAGACAAGAGACCCAGTACTTC	CASSLRLRQETQYF
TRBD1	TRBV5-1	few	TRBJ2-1	TGCGCCAGCAGCTTGAAGTACGGACAGGGGTTCTACAATGAGCAGTTCTTC	CASSLKYGQGFYNEQFF
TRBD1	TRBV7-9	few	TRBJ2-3	TGTGCCGAACAGGGGGCCGATACGCAGTATTTT	CAEQGADTQYF
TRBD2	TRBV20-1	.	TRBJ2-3	TGCAGTGCTAGAGATCCCCTAGCGGGGGTCGATACGCAGTATTTT	CSARDPLAGVDTQYF
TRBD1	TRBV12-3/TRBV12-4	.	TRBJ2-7	TGTGCCAGCAGTGCGGACAGGGAAACCTACGAGCAGTACTTC	CASSADRETYEQYF
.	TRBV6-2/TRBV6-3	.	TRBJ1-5	TGTGCCAGCAGGCAAGGAGGCCAGACAAATCAGCCCCAGCATTTT	CASRQGGQTNQPQHF
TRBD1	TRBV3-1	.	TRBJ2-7	TGTGCCAGCAGCCAATGGACAGGGACCTACGAGCAGTACTTC	CASSQWTGTYEQYF
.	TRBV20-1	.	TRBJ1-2	TGCAGTGCTTCCTACTACGCGAACCCTAACTATGGCTACACCTTC	CSASYYANPNYGYTF
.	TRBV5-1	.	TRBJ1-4	TGCGCCAGCTCCCGGCGACAGATCGCAACTAATGAAAAACTGTTTTTT	CASSRRQIATNEKLFF
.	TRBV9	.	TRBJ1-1	TGTGCCAGCAGCAAGGTCGGGACTGAAGCTTTCTTT	CASSKVGTEAFF
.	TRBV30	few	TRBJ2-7	TGTGCCTGGACGACGGAGGGAAGAACCTACGAGCAGTACTTC	CAWTTEGRTYEQYF
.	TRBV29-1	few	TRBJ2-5	TGCAGCGTCACTAAAAGTAATGGAGAGACCCAGTACTTC	CSVTKSNGETQYF
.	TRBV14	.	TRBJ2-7	TGTGCCAGCAGCCGGCCCGGGTCGGGAGACTACGAGCAGTACTTC	CASSRPGSGDYEQYF
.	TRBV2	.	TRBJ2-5	TGTGCCAGTTTCGGTGGTCTACAAGAGACCCAGTACTTC	CASFGGLQETQYF
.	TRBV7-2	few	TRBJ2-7	TGTGCCAGCAGTCTGGGCCCTGGCGTCTCAAGCTCCTACGAGCAGTACTTC	CASSLGPGVSSSYEQYF
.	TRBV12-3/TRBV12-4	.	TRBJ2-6	TGTGCCAGCAAAGGCACTGGGCGAGCTGGGGCCAACGTCCTGACTTTC	CASKGTGRAGANVLTF
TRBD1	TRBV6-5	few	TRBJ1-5	TGTGCCAGCAGTTACGCACGGACAGGGTTAACCCAGCCCCAGCATTTT	CASSYARTGLTQPQHF
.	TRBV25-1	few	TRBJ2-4	TGTGCCAGCAGTCCTCCACGCGCTATAGCCAAAAACATTCAGTACTTC	CASSPPRAIAKNIQYF
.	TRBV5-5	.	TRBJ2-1	TGTGCCAGCAGCTTGCCTGGCGTGAATGAGCAGTTCTTC	CASSLPGVNEQFF
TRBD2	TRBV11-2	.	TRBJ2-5	TGTGCCAGCAGCTACCCTAGCGGGGGCCCCCGAGAGACCCAGTACTTC	CASSYPSGGPRETQYF
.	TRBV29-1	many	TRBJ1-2	TGCAGCGCCGGCCGGGGTTATGGCTACACCTTC	CSAGRGYGYTF
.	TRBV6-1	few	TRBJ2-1	TGTGCCAGTTGGACGGACCAGAGGTACAGTGAGCAGTTCTTC	CASWTDQRYSEQFF
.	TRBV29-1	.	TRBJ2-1	TGCAGCGTTGAAGATCAAATGACGGTACGGCAGTTCTTC	CSVEDQMTVRQFF
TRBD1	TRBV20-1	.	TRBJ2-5	TGCAGTGCTAGCGACAGGGGGCGCGAGGAGACCCAGTACTTC	CSASDRGREETQYF
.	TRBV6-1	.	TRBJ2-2	TGTGCCAGCGTAGGCTTCGTGGACGGGGAGCTGTTTTTT	CASVGFVDGELFF
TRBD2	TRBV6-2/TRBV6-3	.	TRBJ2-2	TGTGCCAGCAGGGCGACTAGCGTGGTCACCGGGGAGCTGTTTTTT	CASRATSVVTGELFF
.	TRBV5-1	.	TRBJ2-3	TGCGCCAGCAGCTTGGAAGGCTCACCTGGGGATACGCAGTATTTT	CASSLEGSPGDTQYF
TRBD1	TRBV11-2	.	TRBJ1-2	TGTGCCAGCGCCCTAGGGCAGGGGGCCAACTATGGCTACACCTTC	CASALGQGANYGYTF
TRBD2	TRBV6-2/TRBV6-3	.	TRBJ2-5	TGTGCCAGCAGTTTCCAGCGGGAGCACGGGGAGACCCAGTACTTC	CASSFQREHGETQYF
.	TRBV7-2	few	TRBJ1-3	TGTGCCAGCAGCTTCTTCGTGGGCCTGTTCTCTGGAAACACCATATATTTT	CASSFFVGLFSGNTIYF
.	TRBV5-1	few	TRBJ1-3	TGCGCCAGCAGCTTCGAAGGCTCTGGAAACACCATATATTTT	CASSFEGSGNTIYF